These T cell receptor beta chains were read from a single sample in a study of cytomegalovirus exposure and HLA in healthy donors. Using immunoSEQ multiplex PCR, the repertoire was profiled, and TCRdb retains in-frame clones only, with some absent. The data hold approximately 210,000 clones, with 79% observed a single time. Sequencing input: PBMCs. These receptors were collected from a male donor in good health and CMV-seropositive. The conserved cysteine and the conserved F or W are not part of the CDR3 here.

V gene	J gene	CDR3 protein
TRBV7-9	TRBJ2-7	ASSLGTGGPTYEQY
TRBV5-4	TRBJ2-7	ASSLRAGGMDEQY
TRBV6-5	TRBJ2-7	ASRTLGLDRYEQY
TRBV5-1	TRBJ2-3	ASSLGVAGVTDTQY
TRBV4-1	TRBJ1-6	ASSQPKWGRVNSPLH
TRBV7-2	TRBJ1-3	ASSSPRGQDVSGNTIY
TRBV27	TRBJ1-1	ASSLVKSQGNTEAF
TRBV16	TRBJ1-2	ASSQSIGDIPYGYT
TRBV28	TRBJ2-7	ASNHMGEVYEQY
TRBV6-5	TRBJ1-2	ASSPMTGHGYT
TRBV28	TRBJ2-5	ASSLLRRARETQY
TRBV5-1	TRBJ2-5	ASSRPGGETQY
TRBV11-1	TRBJ2-7	ASSSQGSSGYEQY
TRBV28	TRBJ2-1	ASIPGDREPNEQF
TRBV18	TRBJ2-2	ASSPRSGETGELF
TRBV7-8	TRBJ2-4	ASSLGFSEGDKNIQY
TRBV30	TRBJ1-6	AWSRWRSSYNSPLH
TRBV11-2	TRBJ1-3	ASSLDQVSRADTIY
TRBV9	TRBJ1-4	ASSDNLERSGEKLF
TRBV5-8	TRBJ2-1	ASSLALAGVNEQF
TRBV19	TRBJ2-2	ASRRGPGTGELF
TRBV11-2	TRBJ2-2	ASTTGQTNTGELF
TRBV7-2	TRBJ2-3	ASSFASGRATDTQY
TRBV7-9	TRBJ2-3	SSSFPNRATGTDTQY
TRBV29-1	TRBJ2-7	SGRGGTGASYEQY
TRBV30	-	AWTFGGGTYEQY
TRBV6-5	TRBJ2-5	ASSASLAGQETQY
TRBV28	TRBJ1-1	ASFQGGTEAF
TRBV7-2	TRBJ2-1	ASSPPGRDDLNEQF
TRBV15	TRBJ1-2	ATSRDSGRGGGYT
TRBV2	TRBJ2-1	ASSGDRDNEQF
TRBV19	TRBJ2-5	ASNDLGGASGRQETQY
TRBV6-5	TRBJ1-2	ASTMGGSYGYT
TRBV5-6	TRBJ2-2	ASSQDPGLLLTGELF
TRBV7-3	TRBJ2-1	ASSPGWGDQF
TRBV7-9	TRBJ1-4	SSSLGTGEEKLF
TRBV9	TRBJ1-2	ASSVSRQGNYGYT
TRBV28	TRBJ1-1	ASSRTPDSREAF
TRBV19	TRBJ1-5	ASSIADRSNQPQH
TRBV7-2	TRBJ2-3	ASSPSPDTQY
TRBV5-8	TRBJ1-2	ASSLEVGQASPSNYGYT
TRBV19	TRBJ2-3	ASSRQEADTQY
TRBV18	TRBJ1-2	ASSPPDRGGDGYT
TRBV27	TRBJ2-7	ASSLGTSGYEQY
TRBV27	TRBJ1-2	ASSLSLRGPGSSGSYGYT
TRBV19	TRBJ1-5	ATSPPDRENQPQH
TRBV7-9	TRBJ1-5	ASSLARGDPSNQPQH
TRBV5-1	TRBJ1-2	ASSLGLQDGYT
TRBV27	TRBJ1-2	ASSLGAGDGYT
TRBV7-9	TRBJ2-5	ASSSPGASGRGETQY
TRBV5-1	TRBJ1-2	ASSLGWDIKNYGYT
TRBV5-6	TRBJ2-4	ASSTWTVQNIQY
TRBV28	TRBJ2-4	ASSLSRTRRNIQY
TRBV5-1	TRBJ1-5	ASSLDARAHQPQH
TRBV5-6	-	ASSPLRASGSLYEQY